These T cell receptor beta chains were read from a single sample in a study of T cell responses to AZD1222 COVID-19 vaccine. Using immunoSEQ multiplex PCR, the repertoire was profiled, and TCRdb retains in-frame clones only, with some absent. The repertoire includes 150,000 to 200,000 clones, 70% to 90% of them detected once, and roughly 25% sits in the top ten. This sample comprised peripheral blood, obtained 28 days after the second AZD1222 dose. Source of these receptors: an adult who received the AZD1222 COVID-19 vaccine. Both conserved end residues are part of each CDR3. A D gene is named only where the DNA matches it firmly. The size of a clone is reported for some rows only, either as once, few or many, or as a class for expanded clones.

v_call,clone_size,d_call,j_call,cdr3_aa,cdr3_nt
TRBV7-3,-,-,TRBJ2-3,CASSLVATTDTQYF,TGTGCCAGCAGCTTAGTAGCGACCACAGATACGCAGTATTTT
TRBV2,-,TRBD2,TRBJ2-1,CASRGAGGSYNEQFF,TGTGCCAGCAGGGGAGCGGGAGGGAGTTACAATGAGCAGTTCTTC
TRBV19,-,-,TRBJ1-2,CASSPEGGYGYTF,TGTGCCAGTAGCCCAGAGGGGGGGTATGGCTACACCTTC
TRBV7-2,-,TRBD1,TRBJ1-1,CASSKETGGGTEAFF,TGTGCCAGCAGTAAAGAGACAGGGGGCGGGACTGAAGCTTTCTTT
TRBV18,-,-,TRBJ2-1,CASSQSWQSFNEQFF,TGTGCCAGCTCACAGTCTTGGCAGAGTTTTAATGAGCAGTTCTTC
TRBV5-4,few,TRBD2,TRBJ2-1,CASSRELAGGGEQFF,TGTGCCAGCAGCCGAGAACTAGCGGGAGGTGGTGAGCAGTTCTTC
TRBV7-6,-,TRBD1,TRBJ1-5,CASSIGTDSSNQPQHF,TGTGCCAGCAGCATCGGGACAGACAGTAGCAATCAGCCCCAGCATTTT
TRBV2,-,TRBD2,TRBJ2-1,CASSNGLAGYNEQFF,TGTGCCAGCAGTAACGGACTAGCGGGGTACAATGAGCAGTTCTTC
TRBV2,-,-,TRBJ2-5,CASNRHKETQYF,TGTGCCAGCAATAGACATAAAGAGACCCAGTACTTC
TRBV5-1,-,-,TRBJ2-5,CASSSLGTPQETQYF,TGCGCCAGCAGCTCCCTGGGTACGCCTCAAGAGACCCAGTACTTC
TRBV7-2,-,TRBD2,TRBJ2-2,CASSSSSGGTGELFF,TGTGCCAGCAGCTCCTCTAGCGGGGGAACCGGGGAGCTGTTTTTT
TRBV19,-,-,TRBJ1-3,CASSPKDAGANGNTIYF,TGTGCCAGTAGTCCCAAGGACGCGGGGGCTAACGGAAACACCATATATTTT
TRBV18,-,-,TRBJ2-7,CASSPPLAHSYEQYF,TGTGCCAGCTCACCACCTCTAGCGCACTCCTACGAGCAGTACTTC
TRBV11-1,-,-,TRBJ2-7,CASSLSAASYEQYF,TGTGCCAGCAGCTTATCTGCGGCCTCCTACGAGCAGTACTTC
TRBV7-8,-,TRBD2,TRBJ2-2,CASSLPLAAGTGELFF,TGTGCCAGCAGCTTACCCCTAGCGGCGGGGACCGGGGAGCTGTTTTTT
TRBV7-7,-,-,TRBJ2-1,CASSSGAGDGNEQFF,TGTGCTAGCAGCTCAGGGGCGGGAGACGGTAATGAGCAGTTCTTC
TRBV19,-,-,TRBJ1-4,CASMGGHFNEKLFF,TGTGCCAGTATGGGAGGGCACTTCAATGAAAAACTGTTTTTT
TRBV30,once,-,TRBJ1-2,CACPRQANYGYTF,TGTGCCTGTCCTCGACAGGCTAACTATGGCTACACCTTC
TRBV7-9,few,-,TRBJ2-1,CASSATESRNEQFF,TGTGCCAGCAGCGCGACAGAGTCTAGGAATGAGCAGTTCTTC
TRBV5-1,-,TRBD1,TRBJ2-5,CASSLSRDRGETQYF,TGCGCCAGCAGCTTGTCCCGGGACAGGGGTGAGACCCAGTACTTC
TRBV27,-,TRBD1,TRBJ1-2,CASSPTSGQGILGGYTF,TGTGCCAGCAGCCCCACGTCGGGACAGGGAATCTTAGGGGGCTACACCTTC
TRBV6-2/TRBV6-3,-,-,TRBJ2-5,CASSYDLGETQYF,TGTGCCAGCAGTTACGATCTCGGCGAGACCCAGTACTTC
TRBV7-2,-,TRBD2,TRBJ2-7,CASSPGGGLAGLEQYF,TGTGCCAGCAGCCCAGGAGGCGGACTAGCGGGACTCGAGCAGTACTTC
TRBV28,-,-,TRBJ1-2,CASSLGGVIYGYTF,TGTGCCAGCAGTTTAGGGGGCGTTATCTATGGCTACACCTTC
TRBV27,-,-,TRBJ1-2,CASSPWTRWGYTF,TGTGCCAGCAGTCCCTGGACACGCTGGGGCTACACCTTC
TRBV6-2/TRBV6-3,-,TRBD2,TRBJ2-1,CASSSGLAGINEQFF,TGTGCCAGCAGTTCGGGACTAGCGGGGATCAATGAGCAGTTCTTC
TRBV6-5,-,-,TRBJ2-7,CASSLRDTSDEQYF,TGTGCCAGCAGTCTCCGGGACACCTCGGACGAGCAGTACTTC
TRBV7-2,-,-,TRBJ2-5,CASSLEGARPEETQYF,TGTGCCAGCAGCTTAGAAGGGGCCAGACCGGAGGAGACCCAGTACTTC
TRBV5-4,-,-,TRBJ2-1,CASSYQLPRGTDEQFF,TGTGCCAGCAGCTACCAACTACCGAGGGGGACGGATGAGCAGTTCTTC
TRBV9,-,-,TRBJ2-7,CASSVDLGAGSYEQYF,TGTGCCAGCAGCGTAGATCTGGGGGCTGGCTCCTACGAGCAGTACTTC
TRBV19,-,TRBD2,TRBJ2-4,CASREGLIKNIQYF,TGTGCCAGCAGGGAGGGCCTTATCAAAAACATTCAGTACTTC
TRBV5-4,-,-,TRBJ2-2,CASSLVKGGGELFF,TGTGCCAGCAGCTTGGTAAAGGGTGGCGGGGAGCTGTTTTTT
TRBV12-5,-,TRBD1,TRBJ2-5,CASAPTPGDRAYSGGTETQYF,TGTGCTAGTGCCCCTACTCCGGGGGACAGGGCTTACTCCGGTGGTACGGAGACCCAGTACTTC
TRBV7-2,-,-,TRBJ2-3,CASSLSGGATDTQYF,TGTGCCAGCAGCTTAAGTGGCGGTGCCACAGATACGCAGTATTTT
TRBV28,-,TRBD1,TRBJ2-2,CASSPTDRGRAELFF,TGTGCCAGCAGCCCTACCGACAGGGGGCGCGCGGAGCTGTTTTTT
TRBV28,-,-,TRBJ1-3,CASSPSFFRNSGNTIYF,TGTGCCAGCAGTCCATCCTTCTTCAGGAACTCTGGAAACACCATATATTTT
TRBV5-1,-,-,TRBJ2-7,CASPPSAGIHEQYF,TGCGCCAGCCCCCCCTCAGCAGGGATCCACGAGCAGTACTTC
TRBV5-1,-,TRBD1,TRBJ2-1,CASSLGPGQGMDEQFF,TGCGCCAGCAGCTTGGGGCCGGGACAGGGTATGGATGAGCAGTTCTTC
TRBV7-8,-,TRBD1,TRBJ2-7,CASSSGTGRSYEQYF,TGTGCCAGCAGCTCAGGGACAGGGAGGTCCTACGAGCAGTACTTC
TRBV7-2,-,TRBD2,TRBJ2-1,CASSSRLAGNLRNNEQFF,TGTGCCAGCAGCTCCCGACTAGCGGGAAATTTAAGAAACAATGAGCAGTTCTTC
TRBV30,-,-,TRBJ1-3,CAWSNERSSGNTIYF,TGTGCCTGGAGTAACGAAAGGAGCTCTGGAAACACCATATATTTT
TRBV9,-,TRBD2,TRBJ2-7,CASSVGTSGTTTYEQYF,TGTGCCAGCAGCGTAGGGACTAGCGGGACCACTACCTACGAGCAGTACTTC
TRBV28,once,-,TRBJ1-2,CASTARDAVRFFSYTF,TGTGCCAGCACCGCCCGGGACGCGGTTCGTTTCTTCAGCTACACCTTC
TRBV7-8,-,-,TRBJ2-7,CASSFSGSGDYEQYF,TGTGCCAGCAGCTTCTCCGGGAGCGGAGACTACGAGCAGTACTTC
TRBV24-1,-,-,TRBJ2-7,CATSGGGLMEQYF,TGTGCCACCAGTGGGGGGGGCTTGATGGAGCAGTACTTC
TRBV7-9,-,-,TRBJ2-5,CASSRVPETQYF,TGTGCCAGCAGCCGAGTCCCAGAGACCCAGTACTTC
TRBV4-3,-,-,TRBJ2-3,CASSQLQGADTQYF,TGCGCCAGCAGCCAACTACAGGGTGCAGATACGCAGTATTTT
TRBV2,-,-,TRBJ2-7,CASSVGQYYEQYF,TGTGCCAGCAGCGTAGGACAGTACTACGAGCAGTACTTC
TRBV18,-,-,TRBJ2-6,CASSPPGGGANVLTF,TGTGCCAGCTCACCACCAGGTGGGGGGGCCAACGTCCTGACTTTC
TRBV9,-,-,TRBJ2-5,CASSVGGSGRYQETQYF,TGTGCCAGCAGCGTAGGGGGATCAGGGCGGTACCAAGAGACCCAGTACTTC
TRBV5-1,-,-,TRBJ1-4,CASSLTGTTNEKLFF,TGCGCCAGCAGCTTAACAGGAACAACTAATGAAAAACTGTTTTTT
TRBV28,-,-,TRBJ2-7,CASSPGQGIRAGGGEQYF,TGTGCCAGCAGCCCGGGACAGGGTATTCGAGCGGGAGGGGGCGAGCAGTACTTC
TRBV12-3/TRBV12-4,-,TRBD2,TRBJ2-7,CASRIEGGYEQYF,TGTGCCAGCCGTATAGAGGGAGGGTACGAGCAGTACTTC
TRBV10-3,-,-,TRBJ1-1,CAISERFSRAGSTEAFF,TGTGCCATCAGTGAGAGGTTCTCCCGCGCCGGCAGCACTGAAGCTTTCTTT